The rows below give T cell receptor beta chains drawn from one sample of a study of T cell changes during pregnancy in multiple sclerosis. Clones were sequenced by immunoSEQ multiplex PCR, and TCRdb holds only the in-frame ones, with some missing. The repertoire holds tens of thousands of clones, with 80% to 95% as singletons. The source material was CD4+ T cells from peripheral blood mononuclear cells, sampled before pregnancy. The receptors derive from a female donor with multiple sclerosis, enrolled in a pregnancy study. CDR3s include the opening cysteine and the closing phenylalanine or tryptophan. D genes are given only for firm matches. A row's size may be missing; if present it is once, few, many or a size class.

j_gene | abundance | v_gene | d_gene | CDR3aa | CDR3nt
TRBJ1-6 | few | TRBV19 | . | CASSRQDSPLHF | TGTGCCAGTTCACGACAGGATTCACCCCTCCACTTT
TRBJ2-4 | . | TRBV20-1 | . | CSIGAKNIQYF | TGCAGTATCGGGGCCAAAAACATTCAGTACTTC
TRBJ2-2 | once | TRBV9 | TRBD2 | CASSEQPGGPGTGELFF | TGTGCCAGCAGCGAACAGCCGGGGGGGCCGGGAACCGGGGAGCTGTTTTTT
TRBJ1-2 | . | TRBV29-1 | TRBD1 | CSGYSRDRHGYTF | TGCAGCGGCTACAGTCGGGACAGGCATGGCTACACCTTC
TRBJ1-4 | . | TRBV10-1 | . | CASRAADWEKLFF | TGCGCCAGCAGGGCGGCGGATTGGGAAAAACTGTTTTTT
TRBJ2-2 | . | TRBV7-7 | TRBD2 | CASSLQAGGPTGELFF | TGTGCTAGCAGCTTACAAGCGGGAGGGCCTACCGGGGAGCTGTTTTTT
TRBJ1-5 | once | TRBV7-9 | . | CASSLVRGRRDDQPQHF | TGTGCCAGCAGCTTAGTTCGGGGAAGGAGAGATGATCAGCCCCAGCATTTT
TRBJ2-1 | . | TRBV5-1 | . | CASRSPGSSYNEQFF | TGCGCCAGCAGATCGCCGGGGAGCTCCTACAATGAGCAGTTCTTC
TRBJ1-1 | . | TRBV19 | . | CASSIGSTVPREAFF | TGTGCCAGTAGTATAGGATCCACGGTCCCGAGAGAAGCTTTCTTT
TRBJ1-2 | . | TRBV9 | . | CASSVDHSLPYGYTF | TGTGCCAGCAGCGTAGATCACAGCCTGCCCTATGGCTACACCTTC
TRBJ1-4 | . | TRBV10-3 | . | CAISELNEKLFF | TGTGCCATCAGTGAGCTCAATGAAAAACTGTTTTTT
TRBJ2-1 | . | TRBV7-2 | . | CASSSNNEQFF | TGTGCCAGCAGCTCCAACAATGAGCAGTTCTTC
TRBJ2-7 | . | TRBV18 | TRBD2 | CASTPKSSGGYEQYF | TGTGCCAGCACACCAAAGAGTTCGGGGGGGTACGAGCAGTACTTC
TRBJ2-7 | . | TRBV19 | TRBD1 | CASSRSTRDRGREQYF | TGTGCCAGTAGTCGCTCCACCCGGGACAGGGGACGCGAGCAGTACTTC
TRBJ2-7 | . | TRBV5-1 | . | CASSFNRPPSYEQYF | TGCGCCAGCAGCTTTAACAGGCCCCCCTCCTACGAGCAGTACTTC
TRBJ1-2 | . | TRBV18 | TRBD1 | CASSPLGQTYGYTF | TGTGCCAGCTCACCACTGGGACAGACCTATGGCTACACCTTC
TRBJ1-2 | . | TRBV7-6 | . | CASRAKQGLGGYTF | TGTGCCAGCAGAGCAAAACAGGGCCTTGGTGGCTACACCTTC
TRBJ2-2 | . | TRBV7-2 | . | CASSIPGGRNTGELFF | TGTGCCAGCAGTATACCCGGCGGGCGGAACACCGGGGAGCTGTTTTTT
TRBJ2-5 | . | TRBV5-1 | TRBD2 | CASSFTDSGRGGWETQYF | TGCGCCAGCAGCTTTACCGATAGCGGGAGAGGGGGTTGGGAGACCCAGTACTTC
TRBJ1-1 | . | TRBV7-2 | TRBD1 | CASSLSRGHTEAFF | TGTGCCAGCAGCTTATCCAGGGGGCATACTGAAGCTTTCTTT
TRBJ2-5 | . | TRBV5-1 | . | CASSFQGFQETQYF | TGCGCCAGCAGCTTTCAGGGTTTCCAAGAGACCCAGTACTTC
TRBJ2-7 | . | TRBV6-6 | . | CASSYPGIFYEQYF | TGTGCCAGCAGTTACCCCGGGATCTTCTACGAGCAGTACTTC
TRBJ1-3 | . | TRBV27 | . | CASSPHRWSSGNTIYF | TGTGCCAGCAGCCCTCATCGGTGGAGCTCTGGAAACACCATATATTTT
TRBJ2-2 | . | TRBV6-5 | TRBD2 | CASSRPGLATGELFF | TGTGCCAGCAGTAGACCGGGACTAGCGACCGGGGAGCTGTTTTTT
TRBJ2-2 | . | TRBV29-1 | TRBD1 | CSVVQGASTGELFF | TGCAGCGTTGTACAGGGGGCATCCACCGGGGAGCTGTTTTTT
TRBJ2-7 | once | TRBV7-8 | TRBD2 | CASSTTSGSLPNSYEQYF | TGTGCCAGCAGCACTACTAGCGGGAGCCTGCCTAACTCCTACGAGCAGTACTTC
TRBJ2-3 | . | TRBV28 | . | CASSISDTQYF | TGTGCCAGCAGTATCTCAGATACGCAGTATTTT
TRBJ1-2 | . | TRBV5-1 | TRBD1 | CASSLTGVFGYTF | TGCGCCAGCAGCTTAACAGGGGTATTCGGCTACACCTTC
TRBJ1-1 | . | TRBV11-3 | . | CASTLRGGVNTEAFF | TGTGCCAGCACCCTAAGGGGGGGAGTGAACACTGAAGCTTTCTTT
TRBJ1-5 | . | TRBV4-1 | . | CASSQISRAQGQPQHF | TGCGCCAGCAGCCAAATATCCCGGGCCCAGGGTCAGCCCCAGCATTTT
TRBJ2-7 | . | TRBV28 | TRBD1 | CASSFLDRVFGEQYF | TGTGCCAGCAGTTTTCTGGACAGGGTATTCGGTGAGCAGTACTTC
TRBJ2-3 | . | TRBV11-1 | TRBD2 | CASTSRTSGTDTQYF | TGTGCCAGCACCAGTCGGACTAGCGGCACAGATACGCAGTATTTT
TRBJ1-1 | . | TRBV10-3 | TRBD1 | CAISDWTGGLNTEAFF | TGTGCCATCAGTGATTGGACAGGGGGCTTGAACACTGAAGCTTTCTTT
TRBJ1-5 | . | TRBV2 | . | CASSTMSRNSNQPQHF | TGTGCCAGCAGTACCATGTCGAGGAATAGCAATCAGCCCCAGCATTTT
TRBJ2-6 | . | TRBV7-3 | . | CASRGGRSGANVLTF | TGTGCCAGCAGGGGTGGGCGCTCTGGGGCCAACGTCCTGACTTTC
TRBJ2-1 | . | TRBV6-6 | . | CASTLTSSSYNEQFF | TGTGCCAGCACCCTGACTAGTTCGTCGTACAATGAGCAGTTCTTC
TRBJ1-1 | . | TRBV28 | TRBD1 | CASAIRDTGAMGAFF | TGTGCCAGTGCAATCCGAGACACAGGGGCCATGGGAGCTTTCTTT
TRBJ1-1 | . | TRBV4-3 | . | CASSQDRTGSIEAFF | TGCGCCAGCAGCCAAGATAGGACGGGGTCGATTGAAGCTTTCTTT
TRBJ1-5 | few | TRBV18 | . | CASSPAQGGQPQHF | TGTGCCAGCTCACCAGCGCAGGGAGGTCAGCCCCAGCATTTT
TRBJ2-5 | . | TRBV30 | TRBD2 | CAWSEAAGGPKRETQYF | TGTGCCTGGAGTGAGGCAGCGGGAGGGCCAAAGAGGGAGACCCAGTACTTC
TRBJ1-2 | few | TRBV10-3 | . | CAISGGEGYGYTF | TGTGCCATCAGTGGGGGAGAGGGCTATGGCTACACCTTC
TRBJ1-5 | . | TRBV7-9 | . | CASSFQGFDQPQHF | TGTGCCAGCAGCTTTCAGGGTTTCGATCAGCCCCAGCATTTT
TRBJ2-7 | . | TRBV7-8 | . | CASSLESVLAPPHEQYF | TGTGCCAGCAGCTTAGAGTCCGTTCTAGCTCCGCCCCACGAGCAGTACTTC
TRBJ1-1 | . | TRBV7-8 | . | CASSLDRNTEAFF | TGTGCCAGCAGCTTAGACAGGAACACTGAAGCTTTCTTT
TRBJ2-3 | . | TRBV28 | . | CASSFVSRVSTDTQYF | TGTGCCAGCAGTTTTGTTTCGAGGGTTAGCACAGATACGCAGTATTTT
TRBJ2-7 | . | TRBV6-5 | . | CASSPLPGEQYF | TGTGCCAGCAGTCCCCTCCCCGGCGAGCAGTACTTC
TRBJ2-7 | . | TRBV19 | TRBD2 | CASSLLAGGGEQYF | TGTGCCAGTAGTTTACTAGCGGGAGGGGGCGAGCAGTACTTC
TRBJ2-3 | . | TRBV11-2 | TRBD2 | CASSLGLGGASTDTQYF | TGTGCCAGCAGCTTAGGATTGGGAGGGGCTAGCACAGATACGCAGTATTTT
TRBJ2-7 | . | TRBV2 | TRBD1 | CASRYRDSDSYEQYF | TGTGCCAGCAGGTACCGGGACAGCGACTCCTACGAGCAGTACTTC
TRBJ2-3 | . | TRBV7-2 | TRBD2 | CASSLVVAGARTDTQYF | TGTGCCAGCAGCTTAGTGGTAGCGGGGGCCCGCACAGATACGCAGTATTTT
TRBJ2-1 | . | TRBV19 | TRBD2 | CASSIGLAGGKHEQFF | TGTGCCAGTAGTATAGGGTTAGCGGGAGGGAAGCATGAGCAGTTCTTC
TRBJ1-2 | . | TRBV18 | TRBD1 | CASSPIDRDGYTF | TGTGCCAGCTCACCCATCGACAGGGACGGCTACACCTTC
TRBJ2-1 | once | TRBV7-8 | . | CASSPRRDYNEQFF | TGTGCCAGCAGCCCCCGCCGGGACTACAATGAGCAGTTCTTC
TRBJ2-6 | . | TRBV28 | TRBD1 | CASSLMGQGTGANVLTF | TGTGCCAGCAGTTTAATGGGACAGGGCACTGGGGCCAACGTCCTGACTTTC
TRBJ1-5 | . | TRBV2 | . | CASSTGTLSNQPQHF | TGTGCCAGCAGTACCGGGACACTTAGCAATCAGCCCCAGCATTTT
TRBJ1-2 | . | TRBV29-1 | . | CSVYGNYGYTF | TGCAGCGTGTACGGGAACTATGGCTACACCTTC
TRBJ2-5 | . | TRBV19 | TRBD2 | CASSIDHTAGGRETQYF | TGTGCCAGTAGTATAGATCATACCGCGGGGGGTCGAGAGACCCAGTACTTC
TRBJ1-4 | . | TRBV6-1 | . | CASSEDVEGRDEKLFF | TGTGCCAGCAGTGAAGATGTGGAGGGGCGGGATGAAAAACTGTTTTTT
TRBJ2-1 | few | TRBV20-1 | . | CVTGTHNEQFF | TGCGTCACCGGGACTCACAATGAGCAGTTCTTC
TRBJ1-4 | . | TRBV19 | . | CASSAVRLTNEKLFF | TGTGCCAGTAGCGCCGTCAGGTTAACTAATGAAAAACTGTTTTTT